These 16 T cell receptor beta chains were all obtained from the same sample, sequenced in a study of T cell responses to AZD1222 COVID-19 vaccine. Method: immunoSEQ multiplex PCR; TCRdb's copy keeps in-frame clones and lacks some. The sample holds 140,000 to 150,000 clones; 85% to 95% are singletons and the top ten take around 1.9%. Sequencing was performed on peripheral blood, taken on day 0 of AZD1222 vaccination. The source is an adult in good health.

The chain recombines TRBV7-8 with TRBJ1-2; tentative D call: TRBD1 (6 bases). With 5 bases removed from V and 5 bases from J, the gap between germline ends came to 18 bases. The CDR3 has 15 residues. Germline V lookup: CDR1 SGHVS, CDR2 FQNEAQ. CDR3 nucleotide sequence: TGTGCCAGCAGCACACAACGACAGGACTTTTATGGCTACACCTTC. This sequence encodes CASSTQRQDFYGYTF.

V and J are TRBV2 and TRBJ1-5, with D unclear. Trimming removed 4 bases from V and 3 bases from J, with 10 bases in between. Germline V gene data show CDR1 as SNHLY and CDR2 as FYNNEI. There are 14 residues in the CDR3. CDR3 coding DNA: TGTGCCAGCAGTGTCCTATCGGACAATCAGCCCCAGCATTTT. Its protein is CASSVLSDNQPQHF.

This clone has just a few counts. The V gene is TRBV4-1, the J gene TRBJ1-6; D call uncertain. With 1 base removed from V and 9 bases from J, the gap between germline ends came to 13 bases. The CDR3 has 15 amino acids. In germline, CDR1 is MGHRA, CDR2 YSYEKL. CDR3 bases: TGCGCCAGCAGCCAAGGCCCCACAAGGATTTCACCCCTCCACTTT. This translates into CASSQGPTRISPLHF.

The chain combines TRBV9 with TRBJ2-1, with 13 bases matching TRBD2. Germline V gives CDR1 SGDLS, CDR2 YYNGEE. Unmatched junction bases numbered 4, after V lost 7 bases and J lost 9 bases. The CDR3 covers 13 residues. The CDR3 sequence is CASGLAGVPEQFF. The CDR3 DNA sequence: TGTGCCAGCGGACTAGCGGGAGTTCCTGAGCAGTTCTTC. Full variable domain (remainder filled in from reference TRBV9 and TRBJ2-1): DSGVTQTPKHLITATGQRVTLRCSPRSGDLSVYWYQQSLDQGLQFLIQYYNGEERAKGNILERFSAQQFPDLHSELNLSSLELGDSALYFCASGLAGVPEQFFGPGTRLTVL.

A single count supports this clone. This sequence joins TRBV2 and TRBJ2-2; D gene uncertain. This CDR3 is built from 13 residues. Trimming pared 3 bases from V and 3 bases from J, leaving 5 bases between. In germline, CDR1 is SNHLY, CDR2 FYNNEI. This CDR3 reads CASSDGYTGELFF. CDR3 nucleotides: TGTGCCAGCAGTGACGGATACACCGGGGAGCTGTTTTTT.

The rearrangement joins TRBV4-1 to TRBJ2-1; D might be TRBD1 (5 bases). Trimming left V 5 bases short and J 1 base short, with 18 bases between. CDR1 and CDR2 from the germline V gene are MGHRA and YSYEKL. The CDR3 runs to 17 residues. In DNA, the CDR3 is TGCGCCAGCAGCTCGATAATGCTGGGGCTATCCTACAATGAGCAGTTCTTC. Translated: CASSSIMLGLSYNEQFF.

The chain carries TRBV5-1 and TRBJ1-4, with D uncertain. Germline assignment: CDR1 SGHRS and CDR2 YFSETQ. CDR3 size: 15 residues. The V end lost 1 base, the J end lost 0 bases, and 7 bases lay between the germline ends. The CDR3 nucleotides read TGCGCCAGCAGCTTGAACAGAGCAACTAATGAAAAACTGTTTTTT. It codes for CASSLNRATNEKLFF.

The J gene is TRBJ1-4, the V gene TRBV5-5; D is possibly TRBD1 (5 bases). The germline V and J ends were trimmed by 0 bases and 13 bases, with 13 bases remaining between them. Germline V gene sequence: CDR1 SGHKS, CDR2 YYEKEE (reference sequence). This CDR3 has 13 residues. The CDR3 nucleotides are TGTGCCAGCAGCTTGGCAGCAGGGACCCTACTGTTTTTT. This sequence encodes CASSLAAGTLLFF.

The chain carries TRBV5-1 and TRBJ1-1; a weak D match, TRBD1 (6 bases). This CDR3 has 14 residues. V gave up 4 bases and J gave up 3 bases, with 13 bases separating them. CDR1 is SGHRS and CDR2 is YFSETQ in the germline V gene. CDR3 amino acids: CASSPRQDYTEAFF. Written as DNA, the CDR3 is TGCGCCAGCAGCCCCCGACAGGATTACACTGAAGCTTTCTTT.

The chain links TRBV12-3 or TRBV12-4 to TRBJ2-5; D is unclear. Trimming left V 3 bases short and J 1 base short, with 6 bases between. The CDR3 length is 13 residues. CDR3 sequence reads: CASSFASQETQYF. The CDR3 bases are TGTGCCAGCAGTTTTGCGAGCCAAGAGACCCAGTACTTC.

The rearrangement links TRBV6-5 to TRBJ1-6; D might be TRBD1 (5 bases). The V end lost 4 bases, the J end lost 2 bases, and 12 bases lay between the germline ends. This CDR3 is built from 16 residues. CDR1 and CDR2 (germline): MNHEY, SVGAGI. CDR3: CASSSQQEAYNSPLHF. In DNA form, the CDR3 reads TGTGCCAGCAGTTCCCAACAGGAGGCCTATAATTCACCCCTCCACTTT.

The chain employs TRBV19 and TRBJ2-1; unclear D gene. The CDR3 runs to 14 residues. Trimming shortened V by 3 bases and J by 8 bases, and 14 bases separated the two germline ends. The V gene's germline CDR1 is LNHDA and CDR2 SQIVND (reference sequence). The CDR3: CASSIWKGGYEQFF. CDR3 sequence (DNA): TGTGCCAGTAGTATTTGGAAGGGCGGATATGAGCAGTTCTTC.

The chain is built from TRBV18 and TRBJ1-3, with D tentatively TRBD1 (5 bases). The CDR3 loop spans 19 amino acids. V was clipped by 6 bases and J by 2 bases, with 26 bases between them. Germline lookup yields CDR1 KGHSH and CDR2 LQKENI. The CDR3 protein is CASSPTRGSLGPAGNTIYF. In DNA, the CDR3 is TGTGCCAGCTCGCCTACCCGGGGATCGTTGGGACCCGCTGGAAACACCATATATTTT.

The chain employs TRBV5-1 and TRBJ2-2; D not resolved. Trimming removed 6 bases from V and 4 bases from J, with 10 bases in between. From germline, CDR1 is SGHRS and CDR2 YFSETQ. CDR3 length equals 13 residues. The CDR3, as DNA: TGCGCCAGCAACCCGGACCGCACCGGGGAGCTGTTTTTT. This encodes CASNPDRTGELFF.

The chain joins TRBV7-8 to TRBJ1-5, with TRBD1 matching over 7 bases. Germline V gene lookup returns CDR1 SGHVS and CDR2 FQNEAQ. Trimming cost V 5 bases and J 7 bases; bases outside gene matches: 11. The CDR3 has 15 residues. Here the CDR3 reads CASSPRRQTGQPQHF. Written as DNA, the CDR3 is TGTGCCAGCAGCCCTCGCCGCCAGACAGGGCAGCCCCAGCATTTT.

The chain carries TRBV12-3 or TRBV12-4 and TRBJ2-7; the D is unclear. V lost 5 bases and J lost 1, with 9 bases in between. The CDR3 totals 13 residues. As DNA, the CDR3 is TGTGCCAGCAGTCTAGGCATGTCCTACGAGCAGTACTTC. This sequence encodes CASSLGMSYEQYF.